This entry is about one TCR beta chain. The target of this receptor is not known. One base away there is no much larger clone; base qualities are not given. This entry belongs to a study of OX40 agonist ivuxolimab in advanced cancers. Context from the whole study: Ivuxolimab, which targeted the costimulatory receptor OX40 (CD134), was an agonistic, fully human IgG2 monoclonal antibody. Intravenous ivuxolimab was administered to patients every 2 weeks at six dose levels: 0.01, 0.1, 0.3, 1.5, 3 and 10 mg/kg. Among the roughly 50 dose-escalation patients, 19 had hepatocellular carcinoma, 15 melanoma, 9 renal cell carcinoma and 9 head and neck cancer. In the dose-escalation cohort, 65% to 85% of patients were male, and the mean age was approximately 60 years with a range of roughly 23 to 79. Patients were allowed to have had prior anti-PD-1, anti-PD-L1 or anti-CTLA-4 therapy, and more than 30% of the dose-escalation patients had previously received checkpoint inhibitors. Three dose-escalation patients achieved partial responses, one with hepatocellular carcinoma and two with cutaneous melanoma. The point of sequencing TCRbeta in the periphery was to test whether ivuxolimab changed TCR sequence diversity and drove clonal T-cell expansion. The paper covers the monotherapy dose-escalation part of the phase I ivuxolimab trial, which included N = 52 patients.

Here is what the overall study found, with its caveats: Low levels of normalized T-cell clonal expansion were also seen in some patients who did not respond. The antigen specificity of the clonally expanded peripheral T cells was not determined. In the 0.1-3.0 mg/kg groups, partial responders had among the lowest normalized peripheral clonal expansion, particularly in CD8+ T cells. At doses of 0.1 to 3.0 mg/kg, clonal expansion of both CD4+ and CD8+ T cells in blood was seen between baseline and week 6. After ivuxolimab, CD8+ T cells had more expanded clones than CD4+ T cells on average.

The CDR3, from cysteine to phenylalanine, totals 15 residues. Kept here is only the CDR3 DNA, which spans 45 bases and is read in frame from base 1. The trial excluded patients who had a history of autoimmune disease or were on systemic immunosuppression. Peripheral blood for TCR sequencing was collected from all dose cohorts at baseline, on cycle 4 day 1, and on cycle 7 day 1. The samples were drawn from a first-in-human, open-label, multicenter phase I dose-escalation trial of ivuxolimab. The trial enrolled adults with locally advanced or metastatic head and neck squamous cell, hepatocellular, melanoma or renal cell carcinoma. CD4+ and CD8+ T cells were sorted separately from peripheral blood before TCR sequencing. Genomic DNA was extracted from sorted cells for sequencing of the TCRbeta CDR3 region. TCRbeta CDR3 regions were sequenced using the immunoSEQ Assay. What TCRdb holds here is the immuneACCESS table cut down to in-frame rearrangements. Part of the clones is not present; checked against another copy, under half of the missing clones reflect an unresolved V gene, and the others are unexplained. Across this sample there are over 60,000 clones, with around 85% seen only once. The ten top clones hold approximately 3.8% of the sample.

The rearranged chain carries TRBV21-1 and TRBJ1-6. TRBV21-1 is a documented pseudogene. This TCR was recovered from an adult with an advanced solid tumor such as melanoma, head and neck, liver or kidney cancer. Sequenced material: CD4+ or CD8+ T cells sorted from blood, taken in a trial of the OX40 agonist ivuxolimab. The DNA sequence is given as TGTGCCAGCAGCAAAGGAATCAGGGGGGGTTCACCCCTCCACTTT. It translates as CASSKGIRGGSPLHF.